The sequence of this T cell receptor beta chain was determined in a study of response to subunit inactivated influenza vaccine. Looked up from germline, CDR1 is SGDLS and CDR2 is YYNGEE. CDR3 length: 19 amino acids. V was pared by 0 bases and J by 2 bases, with 11 bases of the junction left unmatched. In TCRdb, the RT-PCR reads were re-called with MiXCR into one record per CDR3 protein. This sample yields 600,000 to 850,000 distinct CDR3 sequences, of which approximately 14% are seen a single time; approximately 7.6% belongs to the top ten. A few counts support this clonotype. The specimen comprised PBMCs from blood, sampled 14 to 15 days before vaccination. This TCR came from a man between 50 and 59 years old who received an inactivated influenza vaccine. The genes are TRBV9 and TRBJ2-5; TRBD1 agrees at 12 bases. Here the CDR3 DNA reads TGTGCCAGCAGCGTAGTTATGGTCGGGGACAGGGGGCAACAAGAGACCCAGTACTTC. This encodes CASSVVMVGDRGQQETQYF.